Shown below are 8 T cell receptor beta chains from a single sample sequenced in a study of blood T cell repertoires in COVID-19. Only in-frame clones appear in the TCRdb table, and some are missing; sequencing was by immunoSEQ multiplex PCR. The sample shows under 200,000 clones, roughly 85% of them seen only once. Sequencing was done on a sample of PBMCs or T cells enriched from blood (not recorded which). The receptor set was obtained from a woman aged 50 to 65 who had recovered from COVID-19.

The chain links TRBV4-1 to TRBJ1-1, with 7 bases aligning to TRBD1. The CDR3 has 15 amino acids. Looked up from germline, CDR1 is MGHRA and CDR2 is YSYEKL. After removal of 4 bases from V and 1 base from J, the junction contained 6 bases not matched to a gene. CDR3 bases: TGCGCCAGCAGCCCACGGGCAGGGGGGAACACTGAAGCTTTCTTT. Translation gives CASSPRAGGNTEAFF.

The V call is TRBV2, the J call TRBJ1-6; 8 bases map to TRBD1. CDR3 length equals 15 residues. V trimming: 7 bases; J trimming: 7 bases; junction bases outside the gene matches: 9. Germline CDR1 is SNHLY and CDR2 is FYNNEI. CDR3 sequence reads: CASTDRGIWNSPLHF. CDR3 bases: TGTGCCAGCACAGACAGGGGAATTTGGAATTCACCCCTCCACTTT.

V and J are TRBV27 and TRBJ2-2, with 10 bases identical to TRBD1. V shed 3 bases and J 7 bases; nucleotides not matched to a gene: 5. CDR3 length equals 15 residues. The V gene's germline CDR1 is MNHEY and CDR2 SMNVEV (reference sequence). CDR3 in DNA: TGTGCCAGCAGTTTTGGGACAGGGGTATTCGGGGAGCTGTTTTTT. This gives the protein CASSFGTGVFGELFF.

This clone has only a few counts. This chain uses TRBV7-9 with TRBJ1-2; D is possibly TRBD1 (5 bases). The V gene's germline CDR1 is SEHNR and CDR2 FQNEAQ (reference sequence). Trimming pared 7 bases from V and 4 bases from J, leaving 19 bases between. The CDR3 runs 15 residues. DNA for the CDR3: TGTGCCAGCACCCTAGGGGAGGAGTTCGGCTATGGCTACACCTTC. This encodes CASTLGEEFGYGYTF.

V usage is TRBV18 and J usage is TRBJ2-1, with D unresolved. The V and J ends lost 3 bases and 3 bases respectively, with 6 bases between them. The CDR3 length is 13 residues. CDR1 is KGHSH, CDR2 LQKENI, per germline. The CDR3 spells CASSPAHYNEQFF. CDR3 nucleotides: TGTGCCAGCTCACCGGCCCACTACAATGAGCAGTTCTTC.

This clone appeared a single time. Here the CDR3 DNA reads TGTGCCAGTAGTCCCCGCAGAATCAACACAGATACGCAGTATTTT. Translated: CASSPRRINTDTQYF. The chain combines TRBV19 with TRBJ2-3; the D is unclear. V lost 5 bases to trimming and J lost 2 bases, with 14 bases between them. Germline assignment: CDR1 LNHDA and CDR2 SQIVND (reference sequence). The CDR3 runs to 15 residues. The whole variable domain, remainder taken from reference TRBV19 and TRBJ2-3, is DGGITQSPKYLFRKEGQNVTLSCEQNLNHDAMYWYRQDPGQGLRLIYYSQIVNDFQKGDIAEGYSVSREKKESFPLTVTSAQKNPTAFYLCASSPRRINTDTQYFGPGTRLTVL.

The chain joins TRBV6-1 to TRBJ1-1; D uncertain. Trimming shortened V by 1 base and J by 3 bases, and 12 bases separated the two germline ends. This CDR3 spans 15 amino acids. Per germline, CDR1 MNHNS and CDR2 SASEGT. Written as DNA, the CDR3 is TGTGCCAGCAGTGAAGTTCGCCTGCGGGACACTGAAGCTTTCTTT. Protein product: CASSEVRLRDTEAFF.

V gene TRBV19 combines with J gene TRBJ1-2; D gene uncertain. V lost 3 bases, J lost 4 bases, and 15 bases lay in between. This CDR3 comprises 15 residues. Germline-derived CDR1 and CDR2 are LNHDA and SQIVND (reference sequence). The CDR3 loop is CASSIARRSLYGYTF. In nucleotides, the CDR3 is TGTGCCAGTAGTATCGCGAGGAGGTCCCTCTATGGCTACACCTTC. Full variable domain (remainder filled in from reference TRBV19 and TRBJ1-2): DGGITQSPKYLFRKEGQNVTLSCEQNLNHDAMYWYRQDPGQGLRLIYYSQIVNDFQKGDIAEGYSVSREKKESFPLTVTSAQKNPTAFYLCASSIARRSLYGYTFGSGTRLTVV.